This is a list of T cell receptor delta chains from one sample in a study of delta chains in infants with herpesvirus infections. TCRdb reprocessed the RT-PCR reads through CATT. The sample consists of more than 400 delta-chain clones, under 20% of them appearing once. This material consisted of peripheral blood, taken at time point 1 of longitudinal follow-up. Receptors were obtained from a human donor who was a Ugandan infant, either HIV-exposed or HIV-unexposed (not recorded which). The CDR3 runs from the conserved cysteine through the conserved F or W. D genes are given only for firm matches. Rows give clone size only sometimes, using once, few, many, or a class for an expanded clone.

>TRDJ1|TRDD3|TRDV1|large
CALGELLPTDAPYWGKLIF
TGTGCTCTTGGGGAACTCCTGCCTACGGATGCCCCGTACTGGGGTAAACTCATCTTT
>TRDJ1|TRDD3|TRDV1|hyperexpanded
CALGEPPRGDSWKLIF
TGTGCTCTTGGGGAACCCCCCAGGGGGGATTCCTGGAAACTCATCTTT
>TRDJ3|TRDD3|TRDV2|large
CACDSLTGGYRRRDSWDTRQMFF
TGTGCCTGTGACTCCCTTACTGGGGGATACCGTCGGCGGGACTCCTGGGACACCCGACAGATGTTTTTC
>TRDJ1|NA|TRDV1|few
CALGAPLPTVGDKRCADKLIF
TGTGCTCTTGGGGCCCCTCTTCCTACGGTGGGGGATAAAAGATGCGCCGATAAACTCATCTTT
>TRDJ3|TRDD3|TRDV2|few
CACDNDWGIPSSWDTRQMFF
TGTGCCTGTGACAACGACTGGGGGATCCCAAGCTCCTGGGACACCCGACAGATGTTTTTC
>TRDJ1|TRDD3|TRDV2|hyperexpanded
CACIPSWGIRDDTDKLIF
TGTGCCTGTATCCCCTCTTGGGGGATACGCGACGACACCGATAAACTCATCTTT
>TRDJ1|NA|TRDV1|large
CALGDRAFHLYWGPYTDKLIF
TGTGCTCTTGGGGACAGGGCCTTCCACCTTTACTGGGGTCCGTACACCGATAAACTCATCTTT
>TRDJ1|NA|TRAV38-2/DV8|hyperexpanded
CAYRPNSQRVLGTSDKLIF
TGTGCTTATAGGCCGAATTCCCAACGCGTACTGGGCACGAGCGATAAACTCATCTTT
>TRDJ1|NA|TRDV1|large
CALGDIATSLVPPYTDKLIF
TGTGCTCTTGGGGACATAGCAACTAGTCTCGTACCCCCGTACACCGATAAACTCATCTTT
>TRDJ1|NA|TRDV1|few
CAGVIVRVGLIF
TGCGCTGGTGTGATAGTCCGAGTTGGACTCATCTTT
>TRDJ1|TRDD3|TRDV1|hyperexpanded
CALGGSLYWGPLASTDKLIF
TGTGCTCTTGGGGGCTCCCTGTACTGGGGACCTTTGGCGAGCACCGATAAACTCATCTTT
>TRDJ3|TRDD3|TRDV2|large
CACDYWGSSWDTRQMFF
TGTGCCTGTGACTACTGGGGGAGCTCCTGGGACACCCGACAGATGTTTTTC
>TRDJ3|TRDD3|TRDV2|hyperexpanded
CACDRPGGPRWDTRQMFF
TGTGCCTGTGACAGACCTGGGGGACCCCGCTGGGACACCCGACAGATGTTTTTC
>TRDJ3|TRDD3|TRDV2|few
CACDTSWGTSSWDTRQMFF
TGTGCCTGTGACACCAGCTGGGGGACGAGCTCCTGGGACACCCGACAGATGTTTTTC
>TRDJ1|TRDD2|TRDV1|large
CALGELPTFLHVFYLTDKLIF
TGTGCTCTTGGGGAACTTCCCACCTTCCTTCACGTGTTCTACCTCACCGATAAACTCATCTTT
>TRDJ1|TRDD2|TRDV1|hyperexpanded
CALGEPLGNLPIVLETTDKLIF
TGTGCTCTTGGGGAGCCCCTCGGAAACCTTCCTATTGTACTGGAGACCACCGATAAACTCATCTTT
>TRDJ1|NA|TRDV1|hyperexpanded
CALGERAPTPGYRKLIF
TGTGCTCTTGGGGAACGGGCTCCTACGCCTGGTTACCGTAAACTCATCTTT
>TRDJ1|NA|TRDV1|hyperexpanded
CALGERSYITDKLIF
TGTGCTCTTGGGGAACGATCCTACATTACCGATAAACTCATCTTT
>TRDJ1|NA|TRAV29/DV5|hyperexpanded
CAPTVKLIF
TGTGCACCTACGGTTAAACTCATCTTT
>TRDJ1|NA|TRDV1|hyperexpanded
CALGDPTFLRSRYWGIEGNTDKLIF
TGTGCTCTTGGGGACCCTACCTTCCTACGATCTAGGTACTGGGGGATCGAGGGAAACACCGATAAACTCATCTTT
>TRDJ2|TRDD3|TRDV1|few
CALGELLLPIPTGGYGGRCLTAQLFF
TGTGCTCTAGGGGAGCTTCTCCTTCCTATCCCTACTGGGGGATACGGAGGGAGGTGTTTGACAGCACAACTCTTCTTT
>TRDJ1|TRDD3|TRDV1|few
CALGEGFFQLCGGIRGKYTDKLIF
TGTGCTCTTGGGGAAGGTTTCTTCCAACTATGTGGGGGGATACGTGGGAAGTACACCGATAAACTCATCTTT
>TRDJ1|TRDD3|TRDV1|hyperexpanded
CALGETYATGGYADKLIF
TGTGCTCTTGGGGAAACCTACGCGACTGGGGGATACGCCGATAAACTCATCTTT
>TRDJ1|TRDD3|TRDV1|few
CALGDDHHGPYTLYWGKLIF
TGTGCTCTTGGGGATGATCATCACGGGCCTTATACGCTTTACTGGGGCAAACTCATCTTT
>TRDJ1|TRDD3|TRAV29/DV5|hyperexpanded
CAASAENWGIRAYTDKLIF
TGTGCAGCAAGCGCAGAGAACTGGGGGATACGAGCGTACACCGATAAACTCATCTTT
>TRDJ1|TRDD3|TRDV1|few
CALGDRAFHLYWGDTDKLIF
TGTGCTCTTGGGGACAGGGCCTTCCACCTTTACTGGGGGGACACCGATAAACTCATCTTT
>TRDJ3|TRDD3|TRDV2|hyperexpanded
CACDSTGGSWDTRQMFF
TGTGCCTGTGACAGTACTGGGGGATCCTGGGACACCCGACAGATGTTTTTC
>TRDJ1|TRDD3|TRDV1|medium-sized
CALGELVTRRFGLGDTPRAPEPTRKLIF
TGTGCTCTTGGAGAACTAGTAACCAGGCGTTTTGGGCTGGGGGATACGCCCCGGGCCCCTGAACCCACGAGAAAACTCATCTTT
>TRDJ3|NA|TRDV1|large
CALGTVPRLIHMAYSWDTRQMFF
TGTGCTCTTGGGACTGTACCCCGATTAATTCACATGGCGTACTCCTGGGACACCCGACAGATGTTTTTC
>TRDJ1|TRDD3|TRDV2|few
CACIPSWGIRGKYTDKLIF
TGTGCCTGTATCCCCTCTTGGGGGATACGCGGGAAGTACACCGATAAACTCATCTTT
>TRDJ2|TRDD3|TRDV1|hyperexpanded
CALGELLLPIPTGGYGGRCLTAQLFF
TGTGCTCTTGGGGAACTTCTCCTTCCTATCCCTACTGGGGGATACGGAGGGAGGTGTTTGACAGCACAACTCTTCTTT
>TRDJ1|TRDD3|TRDV1|NA
CALGEAFPTSWGIWTDKLIF
TGTGCTCTTGGGGAAGCTTTTCCTACCTCTTGGGGGATATGGACCGATAAACTCATCTTT
>TRDJ1|TRDD2|TRDV1|hyperexpanded
CALGDRTSYESGSIPSYTDKLIF
TGTGCTCTTGGGGACAGGACTTCCTACGAATCTGGATCCATACCCTCTTACACCGATAAACTCATCTTT